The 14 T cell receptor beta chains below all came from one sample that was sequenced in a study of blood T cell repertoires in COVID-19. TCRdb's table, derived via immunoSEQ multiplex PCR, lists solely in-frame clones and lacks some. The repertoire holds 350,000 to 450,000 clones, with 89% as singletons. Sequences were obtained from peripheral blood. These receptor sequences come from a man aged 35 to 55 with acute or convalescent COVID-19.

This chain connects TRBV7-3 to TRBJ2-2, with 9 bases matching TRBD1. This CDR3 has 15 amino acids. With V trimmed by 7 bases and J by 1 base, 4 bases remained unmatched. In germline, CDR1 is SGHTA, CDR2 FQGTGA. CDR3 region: CASNPGQGNTGELFF. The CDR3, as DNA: TGTGCCAGCAACCCGGGACAGGGGAACACCGGGGAGCTGTTTTTT. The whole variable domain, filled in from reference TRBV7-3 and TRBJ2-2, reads GAGVSQTPSNKVTEKGKYVELRCDPISGHTALYWYRQSLGQGPEFLIYFQGTGAADDSGLPNDRFFAVRPEGSVSTLKIQRTERGDSAVYLCASNPGQGNTGELFFGEGSRLTVL.

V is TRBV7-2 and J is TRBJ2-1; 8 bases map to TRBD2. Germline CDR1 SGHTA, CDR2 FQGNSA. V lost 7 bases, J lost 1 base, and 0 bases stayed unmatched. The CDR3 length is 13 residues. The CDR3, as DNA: TGTGCCAGCACGGGGGGGTCCTACAATGAGCAGTTCTTC. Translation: CASTGGSYNEQFF.

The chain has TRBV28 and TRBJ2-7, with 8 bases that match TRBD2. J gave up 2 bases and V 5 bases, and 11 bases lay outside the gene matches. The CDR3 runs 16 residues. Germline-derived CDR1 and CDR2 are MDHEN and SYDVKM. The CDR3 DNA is TGTGCCAGCAGTCGGGGGGGTGGACACCCAACCTACGAGCAGTACTTC. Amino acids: CASSRGGGHPTYEQYF.

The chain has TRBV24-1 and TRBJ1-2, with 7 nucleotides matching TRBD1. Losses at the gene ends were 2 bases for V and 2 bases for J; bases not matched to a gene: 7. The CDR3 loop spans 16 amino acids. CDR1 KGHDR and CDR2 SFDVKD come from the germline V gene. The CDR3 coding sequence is TGTGCCACCAGTGATTACCGACAGGGCACCAACTATGGCTACACCTTC. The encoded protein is CATSDYRQGTNYGYTF.

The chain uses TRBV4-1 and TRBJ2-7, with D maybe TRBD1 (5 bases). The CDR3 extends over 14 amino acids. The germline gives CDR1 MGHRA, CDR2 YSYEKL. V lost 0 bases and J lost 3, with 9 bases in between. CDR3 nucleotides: TGCGCCAGCAGCCAAGATACAGGCTTCTACGAGCAGTACTTC. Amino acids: CASSQDTGFYEQYF.

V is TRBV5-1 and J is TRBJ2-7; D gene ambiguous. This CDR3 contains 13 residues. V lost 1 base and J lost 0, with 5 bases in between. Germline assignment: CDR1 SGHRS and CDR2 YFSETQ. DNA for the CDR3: TGCGCCAGCAGCTTGTCCAGCTCCTACGAGCAGTACTTC. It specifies CASSLSSSYEQYF.

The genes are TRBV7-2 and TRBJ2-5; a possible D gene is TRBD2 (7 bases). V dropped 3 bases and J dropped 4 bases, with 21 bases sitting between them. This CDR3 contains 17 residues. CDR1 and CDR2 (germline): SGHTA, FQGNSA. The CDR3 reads CASSFRRGGPLRETQYF. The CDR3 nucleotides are TGTGCCAGCAGCTTCAGGAGGGGGGGCCCCTTACGAGAGACCCAGTACTTC. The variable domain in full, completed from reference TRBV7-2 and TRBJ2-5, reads GAGVSQSPSNKVTEKGKDVELRCDPISGHTALYWYRQSLGQGLEFLIYFQGNSAPDKSGLPSDRFSAERTGGSVSTLTIQRTQQEDSAVYLCASSFRRGGPLRETQYFGPGTRLLVL.

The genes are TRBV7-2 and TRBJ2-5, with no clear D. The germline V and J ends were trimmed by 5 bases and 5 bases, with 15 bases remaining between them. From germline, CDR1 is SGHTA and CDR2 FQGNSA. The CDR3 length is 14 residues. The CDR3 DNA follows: TGTGCCAGCAGCCTGACGTCCGGGTGGGAGACCCAGTACTTC. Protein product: CASSLTSGWETQYF.

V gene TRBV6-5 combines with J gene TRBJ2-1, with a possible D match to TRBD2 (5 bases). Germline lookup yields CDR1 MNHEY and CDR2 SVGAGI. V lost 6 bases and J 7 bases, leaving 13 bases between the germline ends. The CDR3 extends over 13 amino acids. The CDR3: CASRRGLVNEQFF. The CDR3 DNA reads TGTGCCAGCAGACGCGGACTCGTAAATGAGCAGTTCTTC.

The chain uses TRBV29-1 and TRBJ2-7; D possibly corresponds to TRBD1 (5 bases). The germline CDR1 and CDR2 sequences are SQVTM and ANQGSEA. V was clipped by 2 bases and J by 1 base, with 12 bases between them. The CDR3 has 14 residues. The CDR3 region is CSVEQGNSSYEQYF. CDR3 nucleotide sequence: TGCAGCGTTGAACAGGGTAATTCGTCCTACGAGCAGTACTTC.

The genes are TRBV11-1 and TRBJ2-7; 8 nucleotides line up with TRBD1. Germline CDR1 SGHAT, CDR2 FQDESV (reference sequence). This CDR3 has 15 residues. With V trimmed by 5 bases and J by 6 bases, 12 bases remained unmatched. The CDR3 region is CASSQHRDRPLEQYF. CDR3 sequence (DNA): TGTGCCAGCAGCCAACACCGGGACAGGCCCCTCGAGCAGTACTTC.

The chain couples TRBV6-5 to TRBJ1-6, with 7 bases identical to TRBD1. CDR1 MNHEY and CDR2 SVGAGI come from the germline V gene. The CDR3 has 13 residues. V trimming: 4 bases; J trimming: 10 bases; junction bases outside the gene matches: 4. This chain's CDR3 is CASSLQGLSPLHF. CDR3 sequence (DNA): TGTGCCAGCAGTTTACAGGGGCTATCACCCCTCCACTTT.

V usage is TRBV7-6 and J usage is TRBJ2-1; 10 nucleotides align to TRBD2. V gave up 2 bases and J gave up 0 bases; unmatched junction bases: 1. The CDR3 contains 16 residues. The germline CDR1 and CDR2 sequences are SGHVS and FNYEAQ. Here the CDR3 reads CASSLSGGASYNEQFF. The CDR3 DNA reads TGTGCCAGCAGCTTAAGCGGGGGGGCCTCCTACAATGAGCAGTTCTTC.

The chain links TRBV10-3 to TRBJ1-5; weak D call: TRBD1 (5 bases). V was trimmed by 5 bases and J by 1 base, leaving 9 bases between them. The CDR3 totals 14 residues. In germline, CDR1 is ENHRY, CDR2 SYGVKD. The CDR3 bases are TGTGCCATCAGTAAACAGGTCAGCAATCAGCCCCAGCATTTT. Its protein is CAISKQVSNQPQHF.